The source of this T cell receptor (beta chain) is a study of T-cell memory formation after mild COVID-19. Findings and limits, study-wide: Contracting CD8+ clones were enriched in EMRA, CD4+ mainly in CM and EM. A balance of CD4 and CD8 characterized clones contracting day 15 to 85, whereas later expanders leaned CD4+. Second-wave clones that peaked on day 37 lacked confirmed SARS-CoV-2 specificity. That cross-reactive memory joined was suggested by some responding clones appearing in pre-infection memory.

Germline V gene data show CDR1 as WSHSY and CDR2 as SAAADI. This CDR3 spans 15 amino acids. V was pared by 3 bases and J by 3 bases, with 15 bases between. Note on this clonotype: The antigen is not known.

TCRdb used MiXCR to reprocess the 5' RACE reads, holding one entry per CDR3 protein. The top ten hold more than 20% of the sample, which has under 300,000 distinct CDR3 sequences, around 15% seen once. This receptor was identified in a man between 18 and 35 years old who had mild COVID-19 (a few samples of this study predate the infection). Cell type and time point are not known. Sequencing used PBMCs or a T cell subset sorted from them (not recorded which). The chain employs TRBV10-2 and TRBJ2-7; D possibly corresponds to TRBD1 (5 bases). CDR3 bases: TGCGCCAGCAGTGAATTCCGCAGGGCCCACTACGAGCAGTACTTC. Encoded protein: CASSEFRRAHYEQYF.